The rows below give T cell receptor beta chains drawn from one sample of a study of lymphopenia after photon versus proton radiotherapy. The method was immunoSEQ multiplex PCR; TCRdb's version includes in-frame clones alone and lacks a portion of them. Among 25,000 to 30,000 clones, about four fifths were seen once, and the ten largest hold less than 35%. The sequences come from peripheral blood, collected from a patient treated with photon-based radiotherapy. The receptors stem from a man over 45 with gastric cancer. The conserved cysteine and the conserved F or W are not part of the CDR3 here. Fields, in order: CDR3 protein, J gene, V gene, CDR3 length.

ASSIRHDVSNQPQH | TRBJ1-5 | TRBV19 | 14
ASGLAGGDEQF | TRBJ2-1 | TRBV2 | 11
AWSTARYGYT | TRBJ1-2 | TRBV30 | 10
ASSYRSGNTEAF | TRBJ1-1 | TRBV5-1 | 12
ASGGTANTGELF | TRBJ2-2 | TRBV11-2 | 12
AVKDREETQY | TRBJ2-5 | TRBV6-6 | 10
ASSRTAPLH | TRBJ1-6 | TRBV6-1 | 9
ASSIGGNSPLH | TRBJ1-6 | TRBV19 | 11
ASSQVQDIQQNTIY | TRBJ1-3 | TRBV4-1 | 14
ASSLVGRGNEQF | TRBJ2-1 | TRBV5-6 | 12
ASSGGAGYNEQF | TRBJ2-1 | TRBV27 | 12
ASSPSDREGYT | TRBJ1-2 | TRBV18 | 11
AWSPRGQTNTEAF | TRBJ1-1 | TRBV30 | 13
ASTRYSNQPQH | TRBJ1-5 | TRBV19 | 11
ASSFGPSSYNEQF | TRBJ2-1 | TRBV2 | 13
ASSPRDYPTDTQY | TRBJ2-3 | TRBV18 | 13
AWSVDPRQINQPQH | TRBJ1-5 | TRBV30 | 14
ASSSFRVGYGYT | TRBJ1-2 | TRBV27 | 12
ASSDTGVRQPQH | TRBJ1-5 | TRBV6-5 | 12
ASSESKNSPSTDTQY | TRBJ2-3 | TRBV10-1 | 15
ATSRGTARGFSDTQY | TRBJ2-3 | TRBV15 | 15
ASSGTDFSGANVLT | TRBJ2-6 | TRBV9 | 14
ASSLTAGGSNEQF | TRBJ2-1 | TRBV5-1 | 13
ASSEGGPNTDTQY | TRBJ2-3 | TRBV9 | 13
SVNREGFYEQY | TRBJ2-7 | TRBV29-1 | 11
ASSEGAGELF | TRBJ2-2 | TRBV10-1 | 10
ASSVGVGTGLAKETQY | TRBJ2-5 | TRBV9 | 16
ASSLVGVVTGELF | TRBJ2-2 | TRBV5-1 | 13
ASSSTYEQY | TRBJ2-7 | TRBV10-2 | 9
ASSKGGFLGNTIY | TRBJ1-3 | TRBV5-1 | 13
AITGLAGNNEQF | TRBJ2-1 | TRBV10-3 | 12
ASSLGSNQPQH | TRBJ1-5 | TRBV27 | 11
ASSFGYGANVLT | TRBJ2-6 | TRBV7-8 | 12
ASSLWSQGGYT | TRBJ1-2 | TRBV5-6 | 11
ASNRRGGTDTQY | TRBJ2-3 | TRBV19 | 12
ASSYGVIGDYGYT | TRBJ1-2 | TRBV6-6 | 13
ASSPSRGSFTEAF | TRBJ1-1 | TRBV2 | 13
ASRIARTPNSYNEQF | TRBJ2-1 | TRBV5-1 | 15